This TCR beta chain was observed in a study of T cell repertoires in cytomegalovirus infection. About the research overall: Epitope selection comprised recently identified HLA-C-restricted CMV epitopes and well-studied HLA-B-restricted CMV epitopes. Public TCR beta signatures provided an indication of both CMV infection and a matching HLA type. Study-wide results and caveats: Across the ex vivo response, the dominant clonotypes were HLA-C-restricted CMV-specific TCR beta clonotypes. Cumulative public TCR beta family frequency identified CMV carriers with the relevant HLA.

Ten or more counts support this clonotype. The antigen is undetermined. From the reads, TCRdb called clonotypes with MiXCR, one entry per CDR3 protein. The sample has more than 300,000 distinct CDR3 sequences; approximately 30% are singletons. The CDR3 spans 16 residues. Germline V gene lookup returns CDR1 SGHRS and CDR2 YFSETQ. The junction had 6 bases not matched to a gene; V was cut back by 4 bases and J by 3 bases. The receptor was derived from a human donor in good health (CMV status not recorded). Some clones in this sample may be carry-over from other donors' samples. The starting material was cultured PBMCs, obtained from culture after CMV antigen stimulation. The chain has TRBV5-1 and TRBJ1-4; 10 bases are a match to TRBD1. In DNA form, the CDR3 reads TGCGCCAGCAGCCTACTAGGACAGGGGGCTAATGAAAAACTGTTTTTT. It specifies CASSLLGQGANEKLFF.